Listed here are 20 T cell receptor beta chains from one sample, sequenced in a study of metastatic and nonmetastatic thyroid tumors. No patient received treatment before thyroid surgery. TCRdb re-called the PCR reads through MiXCR. The sample lists over 11,000 clones, about a quarter occurring once. Specimen: blood. Receptors were obtained from a female donor with papillary thyroid cancer or a benign thyroid nodule (not recorded which). Some clones in this sample may be carry-over from other donors' samples.

The chain is built from TRBV6-2 or TRBV6-3 and TRBJ1-5; possibly TRBD1 for D (5 bases). The germline V gene has CDR1 MNHEY and CDR2 SVGEGT. The ends were cut back, 1 base at V and 1 base at J, with 8 bases in the middle. The CDR3 runs to 15 residues. The CDR3 bases are TGTGCCAGCAGTTACTTGGCAGGGAGCAATCAGCCCCAGCATTTT. This codes for CASSYLAGSNQPQHF.

This clone was counted at least ten times. DNA for the CDR3: TGCAGTGCTAGTAGGAAAACAGGGATGCAATTTGGCAATCAGCCCCAGCATTTT. This sequence encodes CSASRKTGMQFGNQPQHF. This chain joins TRBV20-1 and TRBJ1-5; D is perhaps TRBD1 (6 bases). Germline V lookup: CDR1 DFQATT, CDR2 SNEGSKA (reference sequence). Trimming removed 3 bases from V and 2 bases from J, with 23 bases in between. There are 18 residues in the CDR3.

This clone was found many times. V is TRBV19 and J is TRBJ2-1, with 10 bases that match TRBD2. Germline CDR1 and CDR2: LNHDA and SQIVND (reference sequence). The CDR3 runs to 14 residues. V lost 8 bases to trimming and J lost 2 bases; unmatched junction nucleotides: 3. CDR3 nucleotides: TGTGCCAGTGCTAGCGGGGGCACCTACAATGAGCAGTTCTTC. Translating it yields CASASGGTYNEQFF.

The chain employs TRBV4-3 and TRBJ2-7; no reliable D call. CDR3 length: 12 amino acids. V lost 4 bases, J lost 6 bases, and 10 bases lay in between. Per the germline V gene, CDR1 is LGHNA and CDR2 is YSLEER. CDR3 sequence reads: CASSRSPGEQYF. The CDR3 region has the DNA TGCGCCAGCAGCCGCTCCCCGGGCGAGCAGTACTTC.

This clone is deemed medium-sized. The chain links TRBV2 to TRBJ2-7; unclear D gene. From germline, CDR1 is SNHLY and CDR2 FYNNEI. The ends were cut back, 6 bases at V and 4 bases at J, with 10 bases in the middle. The CDR3 is made up of 12 amino acids. This CDR3 reads CASRSTAYEQYF. For the CDR3, the DNA is TGTGCCAGCAGATCTACAGCGTACGAGCAGTACTTC.

This rearrangement joins TRBV6-6 to TRBJ1-1; the D gene is possibly TRBD1 (5 bases). Germline loops: CDR1 MNHNY, CDR2 SVGAGI (reference sequence). The CDR3 contains 14 residues. V lost 0 bases and J lost 5, with 10 bases in between. The CDR3 protein is CASSYSAGGTEAFF. The CDR3 nucleotides read TGTGCCAGCAGTTACTCAGCGGGGGGAACTGAAGCTTTCTTT.

The count of this clone is one. The V call is TRBV20-1, the J call TRBJ1-2, with unresolved D. Deletions cut 3 bases from V and 4 bases from J, with 15 bases between. The CDR3 contains 14 residues. Germline CDR1 DFQATT, CDR2 SNEGSKA (reference sequence). The CDR3 protein is CSARPRTSFYGYTF. For the CDR3, the DNA is TGCAGTGCTAGGCCGAGGACGAGCTTCTATGGCTACACCTTC.

The rearrangement joins TRBV3-1 to TRBJ1-4; tentative D call: TRBD1 (6 bases). Germline V gives CDR1 LGHDT, CDR2 YNNKEL (reference sequence). CDR3 length equals 16 residues. Trimming took off 4 bases at V and 7 bases at J, with 19 bases between the two ends. CDR3 DNA: TGTGCCAGCAGCCCCACCCCGGGGGCAGGAGGTGAAAAACTGTTTTTT. Protein: CASSPTPGAGGEKLFF.

This clone was seen many times. The chain links TRBV3-1 to TRBJ2-1; possible D gene TRBD2, 7 bases. V was pared by 0 bases and J by 6 bases, with 12 bases between. CDR1 and CDR2 from the germline V gene are LGHDT and YNNKEL (reference sequence). This CDR3 is built from 15 residues. The CDR3 spells CASSQEGGRVNEQFF. CDR3 DNA sequence: TGTGCCAGCAGCCAAGAGGGGGGGCGCGTCAATGAGCAGTTCTTC.

By frequency in the sample, this clone is medium-sized (0.01 to 0.1%). The rearrangement joins TRBV28 to TRBJ2-1; TRBD2 aligns across 8 bases. Germline V CDR1 and CDR2: MDHEN, SYDVKM. With 7 bases clipped from V and 7 bases from J, the junction kept 9 bases outside the gene matches. The CDR3 runs 14 residues. CDR3 in DNA: TGTGCCAGCACTCGAGCGGGAGCCAGGAATGAGCAGTTCTTC. The encoded protein is CASTRAGARNEQFF. Full variable domain (remainder filled in from reference TRBV28 and TRBJ2-1): DVKVTQSSRYLVKRTGEKVFLECVQDMDHENMFWYRQDPGLGLRLIYFSYDVKMKEKGDIPEGYSVSREKKERFSLILESASTNQTSMYLCASTRAGARNEQFFGPGTRLTVL.

This clone appeared many times. In the same sample, other DNA sequences code for this CDR3. The chain uses TRBV5-1 and TRBJ2-5, with TRBD2 matching over 11 bases. Trimming removed 1 base from V and 5 bases from J; junction bases left unmatched: 13. CDR1 and CDR2 from the germline V gene are SGHRS and YFSETQ. CDR3 length: 18 residues. CDR3 DNA sequence: TGCGCCAGCAGCTTGCGGCGACTAGCGGGGCTCGTACAGGAGACCCAGTACTTC. Its translation: CASSLRRLAGLVQETQYF. Variable domain in full (rest from reference TRBV5-1 and TRBJ2-5): KAGVTQTPRYLIKTRGQQVTLSCSPISGHRSVSWYQQTPGQGLQFLFEYFSETQRNKGNFPGRFSGRQFSNSRSEMNVSTLELGDSALYLCASSLRRLAGLVQETQYFGPGTRLLVL.

This clone was seen only a few times. V is TRBV12-3 or TRBV12-4 and J is TRBJ1-1, with 8 bases lining up with TRBD1. This CDR3 contains 15 residues. V dropped 4 bases and J dropped 10; count of bases not matched to a gene: 14. The CDR3 loop is CASSSLWTGSAGAFF. CDR3 in DNA: TGTGCCAGCAGTTCCCTATGGACAGGGTCGGCCGGAGCTTTCTTT.

There are many counts of this clone. The rearrangement joins TRBV9 to TRBJ2-7, with TRBD2 matching 8 bases. V lost 3 bases and J lost 2; bases outside the gene matches: 7. There are 15 residues in the CDR3. The V gene's germline CDR1 is SGDLS and CDR2 YYNGEE. The CDR3 DNA reads TGTGCCAGCAGCGCGGACACTAGCGGAGCCTACGAGCAGTACTTC. It encodes CASSADTSGAYEQYF.

This clone was counted ten times or more. This rearrangement joins TRBV20-1 to TRBJ1-1, with TRBD1 matching 12 bases. The CDR3 totals 16 residues. J gave up 2 bases and V 2 bases, and 6 bases lay outside the gene matches. Germline values: CDR1 DFQATT, CDR2 SNEGSKA (reference sequence). CDR3 DNA sequence: TGCAGTGCTAGACCCACCGGGACAGGGGGCAACACTGAAGCTTTCTTT. Its protein product is CSARPTGTGGNTEAFF.

This clone was picked up many times. The V gene is TRBV20-1, the J gene TRBJ1-1; weak D call: TRBD1 (5 bases). The CDR3 loop spans 15 amino acids. The germline CDR1 and CDR2 sequences are DFQATT and SNEGSKA (reference sequence). The ends were cut back, 0 bases at V and 6 bases at J, with 17 bases in the middle. The CDR3 coding sequence is TGCAGTGCTAGAGATTTGGCGGACACAGATTCTGAAGCTTTCTTT. Amino acids: CSARDLADTDSEAFF.

The count of this clone is one. The chain uses TRBV5-1 and TRBJ2-5, with a tentative D call TRBD2 (6 bases). The CDR3 totals 14 residues. Germline values: CDR1 SGHRS, CDR2 YFSETQ. The germline V and J ends were trimmed by 3 bases and 5 bases, with 14 bases remaining between them. The CDR3 bases are TGCGCCAGCAGCTGGGGGGACGACGGCGAGACCCAGTACTTC. This sequence encodes CASSWGDDGETQYF.

This clone was recorded a few times. One end of the junction is discordant with germline, which a read error may explain. The genes are TRBV6-1 and TRBJ2-7; 8 nucleotides line up with TRBD1. The CDR3 has 15 amino acids. CDR1 and CDR2 from the germline V gene are MNHNS and SASEGT. In DNA form, the CDR3 reads TGTGCCAGCAGTAAGGGACAGGCAGGCTTGTACGAGCAATACTTC. This gives the protein CASSKGQAGLYEQYF.

In its sample, this clone was seen many times. The chain links TRBV20-1 to TRBJ2-2, with 10 bases fitting TRBD2. The CDR3 has 14 amino acids. Losses at the gene ends were 2 bases for V and 3 bases for J; bases not matched to a gene: 0. Germline loops: CDR1 DFQATT, CDR2 SNEGSKA (reference sequence). CDR3 nucleotides: TGCAGTGCTAGACTAGCGGGAGACACCGGGGAGCTGTTTTTT. It encodes CSARLAGDTGELFF.

Here the CDR3 reads CASLPDKEYKETQYF. DNA of the CDR3: TGTGCCAGCCTACCGGACAAGGAGTACAAAGAGACCCAGTACTTC. The V call is TRBV7-2, the J call TRBJ2-5; D might be TRBD1 (5 bases). CDR1 and CDR2 (germline): SGHTA, FQGNSA. The CDR3 contains 15 residues. V lost 8 bases and J 3 bases, leaving 19 bases between the germline ends.

The table lists this clone with a few counts. Other DNA sequences in this specimen translate into the identical CDR3. V is TRBV28 and J is TRBJ2-2; 7 nucleotides align to TRBD2. Germline values: CDR1 MDHEN, CDR2 SYDVKM. This CDR3 is 14 amino acids long. V lost 5 bases to trimming and J lost 6 bases; unmatched junction nucleotides: 6. CDR3: CASSQTSAAGELFF. DNA of the CDR3: TGTGCCAGCAGTCAAACTAGCGCGGCCGGGGAGCTGTTTTTT.